This T cell receptor beta chain was sequenced for a study of long-term antiretroviral therapy in people with HIV. Survey level was the resolution at which the v3.0 immunoSEQ assay ran. The repertoire was sequenced with immunoSEQ multiplex PCR; TCRdb's copy has only in-frame clones and lacks some. The table has some 35,000 clones, approximately 94% seen once. At minimum, one pre-ART and two post-ART PBMC samples were obtained from each donor. Overall study findings and caveats: Participants lacked recorded data on ART adherence, viral resistance or therapy changes.

Comment on this clone: Its antigen is not known.

The receptor was isolated from a woman aged 45-59 years with HIV. Material: unsorted PBMCs, obtained 4.1 years after starting antiretroviral therapy.

The CDR3 DNA reads as TGTGCCAGCAGCGTAGAAACTGGGGGGACAAGTGGCTACACCTTC. As protein: CASSVETGGTSGYTF. This chain joins TRBV9 and TRBJ1-2, with D possibly matching TRBD1 (6 bases). Trimming removed 0 bases at V and 7 bases at J, with 16 bases between. The germline gives CDR1 SGDLS, CDR2 YYNGEE. The CDR3 covers 15 residues.